The clone carrying this T cell receptor (beta chain) was counted between two and nine times. Germline lookup yields CDR1 DFQATT and CDR2 SNEGSKA (reference sequence). CDR3 length: 16 amino acids. With 5 bases removed from V and 0 bases from J, the gap between germline ends came to 17 bases. It was with unique molecular identifiers that the TCRbeta library was prepared. One entry per CDR3 protein, called by TCRdb with MiXCR from the PCR reads. The sample has approximately 400,000 distinct CDR3 sequences, roughly 10% seen once. This sample is drawn from a study of T-cell reconstitution after alpha-beta-depleted transplantation in children.

The clonotype was recovered from a human donor who donated a stem cell graft to a child with acute myeloid leukemia. This sequence joins TRBV20-1 and TRBJ1-5; weak D call: TRBD1 (5 bases). The specimen comprised PBMCs from the stem cell graft donor, sampled from the stem cell graft. The CDR3 region is CSALPLDTLSNQPQHF. The CDR3 bases are TGCAGTGCTCTCCCATTGGACACACTTAGCAATCAGCCCCAGCATTTT.